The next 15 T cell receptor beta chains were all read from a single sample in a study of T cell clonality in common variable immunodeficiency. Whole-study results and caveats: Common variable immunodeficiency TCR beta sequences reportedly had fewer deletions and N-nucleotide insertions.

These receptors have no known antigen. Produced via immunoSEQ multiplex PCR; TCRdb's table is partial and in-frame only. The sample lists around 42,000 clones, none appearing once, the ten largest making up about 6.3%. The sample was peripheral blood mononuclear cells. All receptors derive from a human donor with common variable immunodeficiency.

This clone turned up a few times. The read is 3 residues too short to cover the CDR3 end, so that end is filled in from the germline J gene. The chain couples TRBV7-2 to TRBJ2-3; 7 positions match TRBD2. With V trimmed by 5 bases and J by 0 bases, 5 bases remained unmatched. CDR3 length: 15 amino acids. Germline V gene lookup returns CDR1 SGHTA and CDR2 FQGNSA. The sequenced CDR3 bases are TGTGCCAGCAGCCTAGGACTAGTTAGCACAGATACG. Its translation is CASSLGLVSTDT. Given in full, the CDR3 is CASSLGLVSTDTQYF.

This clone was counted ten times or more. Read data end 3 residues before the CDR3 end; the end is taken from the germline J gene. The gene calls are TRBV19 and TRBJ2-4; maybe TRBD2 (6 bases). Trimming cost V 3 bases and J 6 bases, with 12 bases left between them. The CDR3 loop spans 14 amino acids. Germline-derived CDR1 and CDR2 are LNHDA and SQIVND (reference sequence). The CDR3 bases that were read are TGTGCCAGTAGTATCTGGAGGGGCGGAAACATT. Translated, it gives CASSIWRGGNI. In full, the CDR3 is CASSIWRGGNIQYF.

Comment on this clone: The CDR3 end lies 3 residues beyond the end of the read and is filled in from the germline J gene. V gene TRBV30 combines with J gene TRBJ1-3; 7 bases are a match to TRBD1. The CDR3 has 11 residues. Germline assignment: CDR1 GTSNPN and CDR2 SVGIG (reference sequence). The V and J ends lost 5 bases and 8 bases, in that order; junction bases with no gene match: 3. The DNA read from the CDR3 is TGTGCCTGGGACAGGGTTGACACC. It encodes CAWDRVDT. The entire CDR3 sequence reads CAWDRVDTIYF.

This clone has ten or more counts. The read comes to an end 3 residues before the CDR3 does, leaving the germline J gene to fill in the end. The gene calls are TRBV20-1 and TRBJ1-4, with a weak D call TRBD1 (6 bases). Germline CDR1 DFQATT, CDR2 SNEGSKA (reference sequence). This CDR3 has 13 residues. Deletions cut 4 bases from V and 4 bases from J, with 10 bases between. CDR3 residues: CSAKGHGNEKLFF. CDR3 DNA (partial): TGCAGTGCTAAGGGACACGGTAATGAAAAA.

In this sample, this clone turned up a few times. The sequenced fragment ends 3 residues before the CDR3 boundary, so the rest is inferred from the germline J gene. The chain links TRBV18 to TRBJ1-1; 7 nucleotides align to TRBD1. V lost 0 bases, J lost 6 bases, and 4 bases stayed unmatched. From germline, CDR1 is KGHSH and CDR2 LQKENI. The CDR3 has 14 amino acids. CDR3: CASSPPNRGAEAFF. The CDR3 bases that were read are TGTGCCAGCTCACCACCAAACAGGGGCGCTGAA.

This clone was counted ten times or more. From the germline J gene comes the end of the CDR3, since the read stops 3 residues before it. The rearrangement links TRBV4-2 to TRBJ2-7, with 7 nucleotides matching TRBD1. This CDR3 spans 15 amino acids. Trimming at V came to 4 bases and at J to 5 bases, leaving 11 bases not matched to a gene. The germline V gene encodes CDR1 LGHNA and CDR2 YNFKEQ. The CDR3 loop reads CASSPVQGIWDEQYF. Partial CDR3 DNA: TGTGCCAGCAGCCCTGTACAGGGGATATGGGACGAG.

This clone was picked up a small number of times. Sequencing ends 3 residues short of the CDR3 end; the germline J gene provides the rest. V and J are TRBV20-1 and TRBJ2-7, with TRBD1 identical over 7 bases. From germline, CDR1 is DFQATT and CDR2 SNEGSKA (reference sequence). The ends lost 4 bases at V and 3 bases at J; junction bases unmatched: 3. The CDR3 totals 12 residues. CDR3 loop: CSATRDSYEQYF. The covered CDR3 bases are TGCAGTGCTACCCGGGACAGCTACGAG.

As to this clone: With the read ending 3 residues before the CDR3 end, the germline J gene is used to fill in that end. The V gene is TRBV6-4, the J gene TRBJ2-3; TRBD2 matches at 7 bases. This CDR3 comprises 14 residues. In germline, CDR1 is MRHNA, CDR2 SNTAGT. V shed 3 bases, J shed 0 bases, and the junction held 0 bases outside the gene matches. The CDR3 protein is CASSERESTDTQYF. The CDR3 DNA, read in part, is TGTGCCAGCAGTGAGCGGGAGAGCACAGATACG.

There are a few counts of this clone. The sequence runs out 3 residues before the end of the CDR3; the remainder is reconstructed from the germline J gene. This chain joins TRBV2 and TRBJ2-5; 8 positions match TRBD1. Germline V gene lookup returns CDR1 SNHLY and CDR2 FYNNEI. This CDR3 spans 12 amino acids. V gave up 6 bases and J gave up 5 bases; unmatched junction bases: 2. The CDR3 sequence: CASRRTGETQYF. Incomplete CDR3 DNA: TGTGCCAGCAGGAGGACAGGGGAGACC.

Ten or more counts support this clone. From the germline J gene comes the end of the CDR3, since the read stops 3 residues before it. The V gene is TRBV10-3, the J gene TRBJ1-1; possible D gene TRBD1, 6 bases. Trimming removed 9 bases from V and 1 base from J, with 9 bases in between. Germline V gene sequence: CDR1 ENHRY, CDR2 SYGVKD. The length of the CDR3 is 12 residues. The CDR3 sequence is CAIQDRNTEAFF. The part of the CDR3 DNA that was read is TGTGCCATTCAGGACAGGAACACTGAA.

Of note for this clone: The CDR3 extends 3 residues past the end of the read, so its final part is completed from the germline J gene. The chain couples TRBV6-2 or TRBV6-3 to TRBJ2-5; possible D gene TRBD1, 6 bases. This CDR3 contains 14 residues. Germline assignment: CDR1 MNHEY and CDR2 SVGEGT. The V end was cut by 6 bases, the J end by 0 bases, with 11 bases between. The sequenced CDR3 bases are TGTGCCAGCAGCTCCGACAGGTACCAAGAGACC. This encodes CASSSDRYQET. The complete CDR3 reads CASSSDRYQETQYF.

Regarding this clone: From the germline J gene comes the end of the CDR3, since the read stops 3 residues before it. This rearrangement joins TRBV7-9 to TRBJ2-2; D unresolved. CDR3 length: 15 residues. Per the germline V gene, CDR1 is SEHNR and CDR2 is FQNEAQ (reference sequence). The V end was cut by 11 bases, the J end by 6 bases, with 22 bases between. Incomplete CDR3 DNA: TGTGCCCTCGGTACGAGCAACCTCCTCGCCGGGGAG. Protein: CALGTSNLLAGE. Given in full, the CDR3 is CALGTSNLLAGELFF. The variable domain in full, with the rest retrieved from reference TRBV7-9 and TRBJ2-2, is DTGVSQNPRHKITKRGQNVTFRCDPISEHNRLYWYRQTLGQGPEFLTYFQNEAQLEKSRLLSDRFSAERPKGSFSTLEIQRTEQGDSAMYLCALGTSNLLAGELFFGEGSRLTVL.

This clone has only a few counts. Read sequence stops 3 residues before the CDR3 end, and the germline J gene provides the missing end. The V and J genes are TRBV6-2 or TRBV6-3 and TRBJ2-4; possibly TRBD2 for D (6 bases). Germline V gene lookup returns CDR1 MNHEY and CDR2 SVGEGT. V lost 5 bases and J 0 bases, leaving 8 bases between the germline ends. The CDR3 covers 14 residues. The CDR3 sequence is CASSRGLAKNIQYF. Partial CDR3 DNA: TGTGCCAGCAGTCGGGGACTAGCCAAAAACATT.

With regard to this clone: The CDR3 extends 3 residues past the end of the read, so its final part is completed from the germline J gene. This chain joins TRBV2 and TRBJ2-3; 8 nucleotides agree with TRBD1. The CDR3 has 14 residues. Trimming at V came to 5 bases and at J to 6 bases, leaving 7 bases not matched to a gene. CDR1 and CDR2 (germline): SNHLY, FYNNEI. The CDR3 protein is CASSSRTGSDTQYF. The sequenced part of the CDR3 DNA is TGTGCCAGCAGTTCCCGGACAGGGTCGGATACG.

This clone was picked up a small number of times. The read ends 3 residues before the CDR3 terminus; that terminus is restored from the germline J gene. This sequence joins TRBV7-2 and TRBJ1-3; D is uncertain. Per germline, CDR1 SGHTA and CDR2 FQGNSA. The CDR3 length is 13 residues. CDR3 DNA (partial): TGTGCCAGCAGCTCCCTAAATACTAGGGAA. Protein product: CASSSLNTRE. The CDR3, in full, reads CASSSLNTREIYF.